Sequencing of this T cell receptor beta chain was carried out in a study of human T cells and chemical hapten exposure. This clonotype was found many times. Regarding time point: pre-sensitization, week 0. Noted treatment: therapeutic diphenylcyclopropenone sensitization with weekly scalp DPC. The CDR3 spans 12 residues. CDR1 MNHEY and CDR2 SMNVEV come from the germline V gene (reference sequence). V lost 0 bases to trimming and J lost 11 bases, with 11 bases between them. TCRdb passed the RACE reads through MiXCR, listing each CDR3 protein once. Of about 380,000 distinct CDR3 sequences detected, 4% to 6% appear once; the ten largest clones hold 2.5% to 3%.

The rearrangement joins TRBV27 to TRBJ2-7, with D possibly matching TRBD1 (6 bases). Sample: whole blood, taken in connection with sensitization to the hapten diphenylcyclopropenone (DPC). This receptor was identified in a woman aged 50 to 60 with alopecia areata. Some clones in this sample may be carry-over from other donors' samples. The CDR3 loop reads CASSLSSGVKYF. CDR3 DNA: TGTGCCAGCAGTTTATCTTCAGGGGTCAAGTACTTC.